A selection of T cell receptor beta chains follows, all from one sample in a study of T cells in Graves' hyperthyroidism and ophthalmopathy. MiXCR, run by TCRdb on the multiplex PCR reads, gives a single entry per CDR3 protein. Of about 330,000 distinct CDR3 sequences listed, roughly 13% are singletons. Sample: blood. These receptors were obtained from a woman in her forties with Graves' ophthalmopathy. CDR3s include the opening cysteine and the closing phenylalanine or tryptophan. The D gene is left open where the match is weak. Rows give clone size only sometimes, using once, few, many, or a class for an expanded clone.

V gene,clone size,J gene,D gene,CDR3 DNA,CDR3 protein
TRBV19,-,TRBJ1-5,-,TGTGCCAGTAGCAGGGATCCCTATGAGCCCCAGCATTTT,CASSRDPYEPQHF
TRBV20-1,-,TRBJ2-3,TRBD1,TGCAGTGCTGGACGTTGGGACAGTTTGATGGATACGCAGTATTTT,CSAGRWDSLMDTQYF
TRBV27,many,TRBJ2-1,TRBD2,TGTGCCAGCAGTTCCGGGACTAGCGGGGGTGGTGAGCAGTTCTTC,CASSSGTSGGGEQFF
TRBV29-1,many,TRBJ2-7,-,TGCAGCGTGGTCAAGAACTACGAGCAGTACTTC,CSVVKNYEQYF
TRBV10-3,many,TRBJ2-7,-,TGTGCCACGGGGGAAGGGGGTCTCCCCTACGAGCAGTACTTC,CATGEGGLPYEQYF
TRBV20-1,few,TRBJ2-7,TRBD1,TGCAGTGCTAGAGATCGGGACAGGATCTACGAGCAGTACTTC,CSARDRDRIYEQYF
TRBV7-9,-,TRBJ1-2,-,TGTGCCAGCAGCGTATACCGGGAGAACAAAAGATATGGCTACACCTTC,CASSVYRENKRYGYTF
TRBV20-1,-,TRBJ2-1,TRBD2,TGCAGTGCTCCTGACAGGGGGCTTGGGACTAGCGGGAAGGATGAGCAGTTCTTC,CSAPDRGLGTSGKDEQFF
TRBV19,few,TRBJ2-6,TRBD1,TGTGCCAGTAGCATCGGACAGGGGTGGGCCAACGTCCTGACTTTC,CASSIGQGWANVLTF
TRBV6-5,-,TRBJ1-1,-,TGTGCCAGCAGTTACTCGGCGAATATGAACACTGAAGCTTTCTTT,CASSYSANMNTEAFF
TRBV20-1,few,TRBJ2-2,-,TGCAGTGCTATTCAAAAGACTAGGACTTGGGACGGGGAGCTGTTTTTT,CSAIQKTRTWDGELFF
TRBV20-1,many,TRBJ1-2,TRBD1,TGCAGTGCTAGAGGGGGGACAGGGGGCCTAGGAGGCTACACCTTC,CSARGGTGGLGGYTF
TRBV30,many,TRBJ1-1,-,TGTGCCTGGAGTCGTCAACCAGGCACTGAAGCTTTCTTT,CAWSRQPGTEAFF
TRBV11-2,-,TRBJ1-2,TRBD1,TGTGCCAGCAGCTCGCTCAGGGGGCGTCATTTCAACTATGGCTACACCTTC,CASSSLRGRHFNYGYTF
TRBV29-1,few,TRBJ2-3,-,TGCAGCACGCTCCGAGGCGGAGATGCGCAGTATTTT,CSTLRGGDAQYF
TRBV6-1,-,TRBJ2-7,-,TGTGCCAGCAGTGAATTGGGAGACGAGCAGTACTTC,CASSELGDEQYF
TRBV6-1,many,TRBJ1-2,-,TGTGCCAGTCAGACAGGACTTGGGTATGGCTACACCTTC,CASQTGLGYGYTF
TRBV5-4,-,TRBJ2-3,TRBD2,TGTGCCAGCAGCATATATCTAGCGGGAATGGCAGATACGCAGTATTTT,CASSIYLAGMADTQYF
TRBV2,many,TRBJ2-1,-,TGTGCCAGCAGTATACAGGGTTCCTACAATGAGCAGTTCTTC,CASSIQGSYNEQFF
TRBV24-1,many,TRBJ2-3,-,TGTGCCACCAGTGATCCGGCGGGATACACAGATACGCAGTATTTT,CATSDPAGYTDTQYF
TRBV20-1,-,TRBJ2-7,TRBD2,TGCAGTGCTAGAGTTAGCGGGGGGGCTGCCGAGCAGTACTTC,CSARVSGGAAEQYF
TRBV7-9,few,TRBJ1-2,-,TGTGCCAGCAGCTTAGAGGGGTACTATGGCTACACCTTC,CASSLEGYYGYTF
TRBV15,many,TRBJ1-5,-,TGTGCCACCAGCAGAGTAAGGGGACCTCAGCCCCAGCATTTT,CATSRVRGPQPQHF
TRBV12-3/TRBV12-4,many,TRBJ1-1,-,TGTGCCAGCAGGTATCAGGCAAACACTGAAGCTTTCTTT,CASRYQANTEAFF
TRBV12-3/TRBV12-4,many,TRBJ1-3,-,TGTGCCAGCAGTCTGTGGGACGCTAACTCTGGAAACACCATATATTTT,CASSLWDANSGNTIYF
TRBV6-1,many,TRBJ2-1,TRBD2,TGTGCCAGCAGTGGCAGTAGCGGGGCCTACAATGAGCAGTTCTTC,CASSGSSGAYNEQFF
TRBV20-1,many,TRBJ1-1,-,TGCAGTGCTAGACTACAGGGACGGTCAACTGAAGCTTTCTTT,CSARLQGRSTEAFF
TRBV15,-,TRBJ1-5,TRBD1,TGTGCCACCAGCAGGGGAGACAGGGCTCAACGGCCCCAGCATTTT,CATSRGDRAQRPQHF
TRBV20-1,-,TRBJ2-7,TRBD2,TGCAGTGCTAGCAAAAGCGGGAGCCGCTACGAGCAGTACTTC,CSASKSGSRYEQYF
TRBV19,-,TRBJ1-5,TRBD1,TGTGCCAGTAGACCGGGACAGGGGTTCAATCAGCCCCAGCATTTT,CASRPGQGFNQPQHF
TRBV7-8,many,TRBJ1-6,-,TGTGCCAGCAGCGCGGCAGGGGTTAGCTCCTATAATTCACCCCTCCACTTT,CASSAAGVSSYNSPLHF
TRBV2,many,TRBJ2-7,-,TGTGCCAGCAGTCCCCATCAGGGCTACCCCTACGAGCAGTACTTC,CASSPHQGYPYEQYF
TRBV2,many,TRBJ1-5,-,TGTGCCAGCAGGATAGTTGGAGACAATCAGCCCCAGCATTTT,CASRIVGDNQPQHF
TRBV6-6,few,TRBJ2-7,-,TGTGCCAGCAGTTACTCCGTAGGTCAACGAGAATTCGAGCAGTACTTC,CASSYSVGQREFEQYF
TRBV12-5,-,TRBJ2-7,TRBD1,TGTGCTAGTGGTTTGATCCTCGACAGGGGAGCAAATTACGAGCAGTACTTC,CASGLILDRGANYEQYF
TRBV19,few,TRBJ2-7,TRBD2,TGTGCCAGTAGTGTGGGACTAGCGGGAGACGAGCAGTACTTC,CASSVGLAGDEQYF
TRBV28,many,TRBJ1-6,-,TGTGCCAGCAGCCGAAGTACGGGTCAAGCCTCACCCCTCCACTTT,CASSRSTGQASPLHF
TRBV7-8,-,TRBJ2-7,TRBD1,TGTGCCAGCAGCTTAGCGTCCAGGGGGCCCTACGAGCAGTACTTC,CASSLASRGPYEQYF
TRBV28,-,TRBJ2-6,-,TGTGCCAGCAACCTCCGGGACCCTCCTTCTGGGGCCAACGTCCTGACTTTC,CASNLRDPPSGANVLTF
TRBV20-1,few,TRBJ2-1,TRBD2,TGCAGTGCAACCAACCCGAAGCGGGGGCCCGACAATGAGCAGTTCTTC,CSATNPKRGPDNEQFF
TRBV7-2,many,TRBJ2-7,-,TGTGCCAGCAGCCCTACGCGGGACCGTCCCTACGAGCAGTACTTC,CASSPTRDRPYEQYF
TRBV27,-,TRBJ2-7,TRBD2,TGTGCCAGCAGTCGAACCACCGGGACTAGCGCCTTCTACGAGCAGTACTTC,CASSRTTGTSAFYEQYF
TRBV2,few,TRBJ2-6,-,TGTGCCGGCAGTCGATGGCAGGGGCAGGCCAACGTCCTGACTTTC,CAGSRWQGQANVLTF
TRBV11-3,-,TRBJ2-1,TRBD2,TGTGCCAGCAGCGAGGGCCCGGGAGGGACCTACAATGAGCAGTTCTTC,CASSEGPGGTYNEQFF
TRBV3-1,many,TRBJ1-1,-,TGTGCCAGCAGCTTTGGGGATGAAGCTTTCTTT,CASSFGDEAFF
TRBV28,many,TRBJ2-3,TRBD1,TGTGCCAGCAGTTTTCGGACAGGGGCCGATACGCAGTATTTT,CASSFRTGADTQYF
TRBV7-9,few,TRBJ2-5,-,TGTGCCAGCAGCTTGCTCACGGGGGCTGTGGAGACCCAGTACTTC,CASSLLTGAVETQYF
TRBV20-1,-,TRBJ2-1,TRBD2,TGCAGTGCTAGTGGGACTAGCGGACACAATGAGCAGTTCTTC,CSASGTSGHNEQFF
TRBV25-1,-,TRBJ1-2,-,TGTGCCACCCAAGACCTTGAAGCATATGGCTACACCTTC,CATQDLEAYGYTF
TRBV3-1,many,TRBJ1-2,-,TGTGCCAGCAGCCGTCAAGATTATGGCTACACCTTC,CASSRQDYGYTF